This T cell receptor beta chain was documented in a study of blood T cell repertoires in COVID-19. Study overall: The analysed material was cDNA or gDNA that came from T cells, B-cell-depleted T cells, or PBMCs.

Patients in Seattle were enrolled during active infection, then followed longitudinally. V gave up 0 bases and J gave up 0 bases; unmatched junction bases: 5. The germline gives CDR1 SGHRS, CDR2 YFSETQ. This CDR3 is 16 amino acids long. In the authors' workflow: Estimation of nucleated cell counts relied on the amplification of reference gene primers. Clones were read by immunoSEQ multiplex PCR, and TCRdb kept only the in-frame ones, dropping some. D and trimming were read from the DNA, whereas the V and J calls and clone size are those reported in that table. The table records under 400,000 clones, 85% to 90% of them present only once.

Source material: peripheral blood. The chain employs TRBV5-1 and TRBJ2-5, with TRBD1 identical over 7 bases. The receptor was isolated from a woman in her twenties or thirties with COVID-19, enrolled during active disease. The CDR3 coding sequence is TGCGCCAGCAGCTTGGCCGGGACAGAGTACCAAGAGACCCAGTACTTC. Amino acid sequence: CASSLAGTEYQETQYF.